The entry below gives a single T cell receptor beta chain sequence along with its context. The data are from a study of regulatory T cells in long-lasting Graves disease. In building TCR beta libraries, iRepertoire HTBI primers were used together with Arm-PCR of CDR3 regions. One entry per CDR3 protein, called by TCRdb with MiXCR from the multiplex PCR reads. The table shows fewer than 400,000 distinct CDR3 sequences, with more than 20% occurring only once. The CDR3 extends over 15 amino acids. Per germline, CDR1 SEHNR and CDR2 FQNEAQ (reference sequence). Trimming left V 3 bases short and J 10 bases short, with 16 bases between. Time point in this sample: persistent/refractory GD, antithyroid drugs over 5 years with positive TRAb. With RNA extracted from PBMCs as input, the TCR library was made. Roughly 10-milliliter peripheral blood samples went into EDTA tubes.

The sequences come from peripheral blood mononuclear cells (PBMCs), collected when the disease was refractory, from a patient treated with antithyroid drugs. The clonotype was recovered from a female donor with Graves disease. This chain uses TRBV7-9 with TRBJ1-6, with a possible D match to TRBD1 (5 bases). The CDR3 DNA follows: TGTGCCAGCAGCTTCGGTAGGGGAGATGAATCACCCCTCCACTTT. Residues: CASSFGRGDESPLHF.